This T cell receptor (beta chain) was sequenced for a study of OX40 agonist ivuxolimab in advanced cancers. Study details: Under the entry rules, prior anti-PD-1, anti-PD-L1 or anti-CTLA-4 therapy was allowed, and approximately 36% had some.

The repertoire was sequenced with immunoSEQ multiplex PCR; TCRdb's copy has only in-frame clones and lacks some. The data hold tens of thousands of clones, with 79% observed a single time. Germline lookup yields CDR1 SGHTS and CDR2 YDEGEE. The CDR3 spans 12 residues. This chain connects TRBV5-8 to TRBJ2-5; 8 bases match TRBD1. The end of the DNA fits TRBJ2-7 better, so the J call may be wrong. This sequence was found in an adult with an advanced solid tumor such as melanoma, head and neck, liver or kidney cancer. The sample in question was CD4+ or CD8+ T cells sorted from blood, obtained in a trial of the OX40 agonist ivuxolimab. The CDR3 DNA reads TGTGCCAGCAGCGACAGGGGCTACGAGCAGTACTTC. Its protein product is CASSDRGYEQYF.